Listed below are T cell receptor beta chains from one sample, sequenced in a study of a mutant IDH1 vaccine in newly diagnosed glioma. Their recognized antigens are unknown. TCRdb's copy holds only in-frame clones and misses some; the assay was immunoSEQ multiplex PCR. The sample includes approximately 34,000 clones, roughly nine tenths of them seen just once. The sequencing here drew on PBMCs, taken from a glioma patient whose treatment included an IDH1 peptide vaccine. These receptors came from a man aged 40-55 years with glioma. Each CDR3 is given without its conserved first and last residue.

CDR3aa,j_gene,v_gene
ASSEEGTGNAPLH,TRBJ1-6,TRBV6-1
ATRDGPRRGAF,TRBJ1-1,TRBV28
ASSEAFIAGGSYEQY,TRBJ2-7,TRBV6-1
ASRDSYNSPLH,TRBJ1-6,TRBV6-6
ASSLYPPEAYEQY,TRBJ2-7,TRBV7-2
ASSRRGQGARETQY,TRBJ2-5,TRBV5-6
ASSPGETEAF,TRBJ1-1,TRBV18
ASSHNLPGGEGETQY,TRBJ2-5,TRBV28
AAKTGEGKLF,TRBJ1-4,TRBV30
ASSLEAGSDSPLH,TRBJ1-6,TRBV5-1
ASSLWKAGANVLT,TRBJ2-6,TRBV5-8
ASIRTGGDEQF,TRBJ2-1,TRBV6-1